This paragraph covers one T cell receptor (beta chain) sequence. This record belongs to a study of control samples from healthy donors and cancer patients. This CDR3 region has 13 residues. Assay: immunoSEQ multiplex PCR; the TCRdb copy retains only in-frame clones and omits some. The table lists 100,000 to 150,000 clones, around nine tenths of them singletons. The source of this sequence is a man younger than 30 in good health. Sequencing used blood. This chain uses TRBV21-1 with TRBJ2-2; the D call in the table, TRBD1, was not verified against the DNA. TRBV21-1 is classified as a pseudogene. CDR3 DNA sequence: TGTGCCAGCAGCCGACAGGTGACCGGGGAGCTGTTTTTT. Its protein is CASSRQVTGELFF.